Listed below are T cell receptor beta chains from one sample, sequenced in a study of cytotoxic CD8 clonotypes in ibrutinib-treated CLL. The assay was immunoSEQ multiplex PCR, and TCRdb's table has in-frame clones only and misses some. The repertoire includes approximately 20,000 clones, 81% of them detected once, and 5.5% to 6% sits in the top ten. The starting material was PBMCs, obtained before ibrutinib treatment. These receptors were taken from a human donor with chronic lymphocytic leukemia. CDR3s include the opening cysteine and the closing phenylalanine or tryptophan. A D gene is named only where the DNA matches it firmly. Clone sizes are given selectively: once, few, many, or a class where the clone is expanded.

V gene: TRBV7-6; D gene: NA; J gene: TRBJ2-7; clone size: few; CDR3 DNA: TGTGCCAGCAGCGCGACAGGTTCCTACGAGCAGTACTTC; CDR3 protein: CASSATGSYEQYF
V gene: TRBV5-6; D gene: TRBD1; J gene: TRBJ1-2; clone size: once; CDR3 DNA: TGTGCCAGCAGCTCCTGGGGGACAGGAACGAACTATGGCTACACCTTC; CDR3 protein: CASSSWGTGTNYGYTF
V gene: TRBV9; D gene: NA; J gene: TRBJ2-1; clone size: NA; CDR3 DNA: TGTGCCAGCAGCGTCCAGGGAAACTCCTACAATGAGCAATTCTTC; CDR3 protein: CASSVQGNSYNEQFF
V gene: TRBV19; D gene: NA; J gene: TRBJ2-7; clone size: NA; CDR3 DNA: TGTGCCAGTACTCCCTCCGGGACCCAAAGCTACGAGCAGTACTTC; CDR3 protein: CASTPSGTQSYEQYF
V gene: TRBV7-2; D gene: NA; J gene: TRBJ1-2; clone size: NA; CDR3 DNA: TGTGCCAGCAGCCCAAGAGTCTATGGCTGCACCTTC; CDR3 protein: CASSPRVYGCTF
V gene: TRBV5-1; D gene: NA; J gene: TRBJ1-5; clone size: few; CDR3 DNA: TGCGCCAGCAGCCCCGGACAGATCAATCAGCCCCAGCATTTT; CDR3 protein: CASSPGQINQPQHF
V gene: TRBV10-3; D gene: NA; J gene: TRBJ2-5; clone size: NA; CDR3 DNA: TGTGCCATCAGTGCGATTGGGGAGACCCAGTACTTC; CDR3 protein: CAISAIGETQYF
V gene: TRBV7-2; D gene: NA; J gene: TRBJ2-2; clone size: NA; CDR3 DNA: TGTGCCAGCAGCTTAAACGGGGGTTCGTTGCCCGGGGAGCTGTTTTTT; CDR3 protein: CASSLNGGSLPGELFF
V gene: TRBV6-4; D gene: TRBD1; J gene: TRBJ1-1; clone size: NA; CDR3 DNA: TGTGCCAGCAGTGCGACAGGGGGCGCGGGGATGAACACTGAAGCTTTCTTT; CDR3 protein: CASSATGGAGMNTEAFF
V gene: TRBV6-5; D gene: NA; J gene: TRBJ1-5; clone size: NA; CDR3 DNA: TGTGCCACCTGGGAGGCACAGGGAGGTCAGCCCCAGCATTTT; CDR3 protein: CATWEAQGGQPQHF
V gene: TRBV5-4; D gene: TRBD1; J gene: TRBJ1-2; clone size: few; CDR3 DNA: TGTGCCAGCAGCTCAACCGCGGGACAGGGGACAAACTATGGCTACACCTTC; CDR3 protein: CASSSTAGQGTNYGYTF
V gene: TRBV21-1; D gene: NA; J gene: TRBJ1-1; clone size: once; CDR3 DNA: TGTGCCAGCAGCAGCCGGGACATGAACACTGAAGCTTTCTTT; CDR3 protein: CASSSRDMNTEAFF
V gene: TRBV7-3; D gene: NA; J gene: TRBJ2-1; clone size: NA; CDR3 DNA: TGTGCCAGCAGCGAGCGGGACAGCTACAATGAGCAGTTCTTC; CDR3 protein: CASSERDSYNEQFF
V gene: TRBV11-2; D gene: NA; J gene: TRBJ1-3; clone size: NA; CDR3 DNA: TGTGCCAGCAGCTTTGACCCTCGGGGTTACTCTGGAAACACCATATATTTT; CDR3 protein: CASSFDPRGYSGNTIYF
V gene: TRBV6-1; D gene: TRBD1; J gene: TRBJ2-7; clone size: NA; CDR3 DNA: TGTGCCAGCAGTGAGATGGAGGGGACAGGGTCCTACGAGCAGTACTTC; CDR3 protein: CASSEMEGTGSYEQYF
V gene: TRBV4-3; D gene: NA; J gene: TRBJ1-1; clone size: NA; CDR3 DNA: TGCGCCAGCAGCCAAGATCCATTTTGGGAGGGCCAAGCTTTCTTT; CDR3 protein: CASSQDPFWEGQAFF
V gene: TRBV7-2; D gene: TRBD2; J gene: TRBJ2-7; clone size: NA; CDR3 DNA: TGTGCCAGCAGTTGGCGGGGGGGCGGTGAGGGTTCCTACGAGCAGTACTTC; CDR3 protein: CASSWRGGGEGSYEQYF
V gene: TRBV2; D gene: TRBD2; J gene: TRBJ2-2; clone size: NA; CDR3 DNA: TGTGCCAGCAGTGAACGAGGGCTAGCGGGTACGAACACCGGGGAGCTGTTTTTT; CDR3 protein: CASSERGLAGTNTGELFF
V gene: TRBV5-6; D gene: NA; J gene: TRBJ2-5; clone size: NA; CDR3 DNA: TGTGCCAGCAGCTTGGGGGGGCGGGAGACCCAGTACTTC; CDR3 protein: CASSLGGRETQYF
V gene: TRBV6-1; D gene: NA; J gene: TRBJ1-4; clone size: NA; CDR3 DNA: TGTGCCAGCAGTGAAACGGTGGCGGTTAATGAAAAACTGTTTTTT; CDR3 protein: CASSETVAVNEKLFF
V gene: TRBV2; D gene: NA; J gene: TRBJ2-7; clone size: NA; CDR3 DNA: TGTGCCAGCAGAAGGGGGTATTACGAGCAGTACTTC; CDR3 protein: CASRRGYYEQYF
V gene: TRBV5-1; D gene: NA; J gene: TRBJ1-2; clone size: NA; CDR3 DNA: TGCGCCAGCAGCTTCGGGGCAGCATATGGCTACACCTTC; CDR3 protein: CASSFGAAYGYTF
V gene: TRBV2; D gene: NA; J gene: TRBJ2-5; clone size: NA; CDR3 DNA: TGTGCCAGCAGTGGGCTTGGTGGGGAGACCCAGTACTTC; CDR3 protein: CASSGLGGETQYF
V gene: TRBV20-1; D gene: NA; J gene: TRBJ2-7; clone size: once; CDR3 DNA: TGCAGTGCTGATAACTACGAGCAGTACTTC; CDR3 protein: CSADNYEQYF
V gene: TRBV7-6; D gene: NA; J gene: TRBJ2-2; clone size: NA; CDR3 DNA: TGTGCCAGCAGCTTAGCGCACCCACAAGGGTGGGACACCGGGGAGCTGTTTTTT; CDR3 protein: CASSLAHPQGWDTGELFF
V gene: TRBV6-1; D gene: NA; J gene: TRBJ1-1; clone size: NA; CDR3 DNA: TGTGCCAGTTGGGTGAACACTGAAGCTTTCTTT; CDR3 protein: CASWVNTEAFF
V gene: TRBV5-4; D gene: TRBD2; J gene: TRBJ2-5; clone size: NA; CDR3 DNA: TGTGCCAGCAGCTTTAGACTAGCGGGGGGCTCCACGGTGGGGACCCAGTACTTC; CDR3 protein: CASSFRLAGGSTVGTQYF
V gene: TRBV7-9; D gene: NA; J gene: TRBJ2-7; clone size: NA; CDR3 DNA: TGTGCCAGCAGCTTTAGTGACTACATCTCCTACGAGCAGTACTTC; CDR3 protein: CASSFSDYISYEQYF
V gene: TRBV7-8; D gene: TRBD1; J gene: TRBJ2-7; clone size: NA; CDR3 DNA: TGTGCCAGCAGCTTAGCGGTGACAGGGGGTGGCGAGCAGTACTTC; CDR3 protein: CASSLAVTGGGEQYF
V gene: TRBV6-5; D gene: TRBD1; J gene: TRBJ2-1; clone size: NA; CDR3 DNA: TGTGCCAGCAGTTATTCCTCCGGGACAGGGTGGGATGAGCAGTTCTTC; CDR3 protein: CASSYSSGTGWDEQFF
V gene: TRBV4-3; D gene: NA; J gene: TRBJ1-1; clone size: NA; CDR3 DNA: TGCGCCAGCAGCCAAGAAAGTGTGAACACTGAAGCTTTCTTT; CDR3 protein: CASSQESVNTEAFF
V gene: TRBV7-2; D gene: TRBD2; J gene: TRBJ2-7; clone size: NA; CDR3 DNA: TGTGCCAGCAGCTTTAGCGGGGGGGCCTACGAGCAGTACTTC; CDR3 protein: CASSFSGGAYEQYF
V gene: TRBV10-1; D gene: NA; J gene: TRBJ1-1; clone size: NA; CDR3 DNA: TGCGCCAGCAGTGAGTCGCTTAAAAGAACAGTAAGCAACACTGAAGCTTTCTTT; CDR3 protein: CASSESLKRTVSNTEAFF
V gene: TRBV4-3; D gene: NA; J gene: TRBJ1-1; clone size: once; CDR3 DNA: TGCGCCAGCAGCCAAGATGGGTCCATGAACACTGAAGCTTTCTTT; CDR3 protein: CASSQDGSMNTEAFF
V gene: TRBV28; D gene: NA; J gene: TRBJ2-7; clone size: few; CDR3 DNA: TGTGCCAGCAGTTCTGGGGGCGGCTACGAGCAGTACTTC; CDR3 protein: CASSSGGGYEQYF
V gene: TRBV10-3; D gene: NA; J gene: TRBJ1-1; clone size: NA; CDR3 DNA: TGTGCCATCAGTGTTCGGCCGGGACTGAACACTGAAGCTTTCTTT; CDR3 protein: CAISVRPGLNTEAFF
V gene: TRBV7-2; D gene: NA; J gene: TRBJ2-2; clone size: few; CDR3 DNA: TGTGCCAGCAGCTTATTACAGCACACCGGGGAGCTGTTTTTT; CDR3 protein: CASSLLQHTGELFF
V gene: TRBV28; D gene: NA; J gene: TRBJ1-5; clone size: NA; CDR3 DNA: TGTGCCAGCAGTTCCTCGGGGAGAGGAAGCAATCAGCCCCAGCATTTT; CDR3 protein: CASSSSGRGSNQPQHF
V gene: TRBV7-6; D gene: TRBD1; J gene: TRBJ2-5; clone size: NA; CDR3 DNA: TGTGCCAGCAGCTTAGTTGGGCAGGGGGCGGTGACCCAGTACTTC; CDR3 protein: CASSLVGQGAVTQYF
V gene: TRBV9; D gene: NA; J gene: TRBJ2-2; clone size: NA; CDR3 DNA: TGTGCCAGCAGCGAAGCGGCTTTTAACACCGGGGAGCTGTTTTTT; CDR3 protein: CASSEAAFNTGELFF
V gene: TRBV28; D gene: TRBD1; J gene: TRBJ1-5; clone size: NA; CDR3 DNA: TGTGCCAGCAGTTCCAACAAACCGGGACAGGGTCGCAATCAGCCCCAGCATTTT; CDR3 protein: CASSSNKPGQGRNQPQHF
V gene: TRBV30; D gene: NA; J gene: TRBJ1-2; clone size: NA; CDR3 DNA: TGTGCCTGGAGTAGAGACGAGAACTATGGCTACACCTTC; CDR3 protein: CAWSRDENYGYTF
V gene: TRBV5-4; D gene: TRBD1; J gene: TRBJ1-4; clone size: NA; CDR3 DNA: TGTGCCAGCAGTATTAAGACAGGGGGCGGAGGAAAACTGTTTTTT; CDR3 protein: CASSIKTGGGGKLFF
V gene: TRBV4-2; D gene: TRBD2; J gene: TRBJ2-2; clone size: NA; CDR3 DNA: TGTGCCAGCAGCCAGGAGACTAGCGGGGGGCTCGACACCGGGGAGCTGTTTTTT; CDR3 protein: CASSQETSGGLDTGELFF
V gene: TRBV6-5; D gene: NA; J gene: TRBJ1-1; clone size: NA; CDR3 DNA: TGTGCCAGCAGTTTACAGGGTAGGGGGGAAGCTTTCTTT; CDR3 protein: CASSLQGRGEAFF
V gene: TRBV5-1; D gene: TRBD1; J gene: TRBJ1-1; clone size: few; CDR3 DNA: TGCGCCAGCAGCCGCGGCGGGCAGGGGGAACAAGCTTTCTTT; CDR3 protein: CASSRGGQGEQAFF
V gene: TRBV5-4; D gene: NA; J gene: TRBJ2-5; clone size: NA; CDR3 DNA: TGTGCCAGCAGCCTACAGGGAGGAAGAGAGACCCAGTACTTC; CDR3 protein: CASSLQGGRETQYF
V gene: TRBV6-6; D gene: TRBD2; J gene: TRBJ2-5; clone size: NA; CDR3 DNA: TGTGCCACAGTCGATGCCAGCGGGGGGAACCAAGAGACCCAGTACTTC; CDR3 protein: CATVDASGGNQETQYF
V gene: TRBV2; D gene: NA; J gene: TRBJ1-2; clone size: NA; CDR3 DNA: TGTGCCAGCAGTTATGCGGCAGGGATTGTCGATGGCTACACCTTC; CDR3 protein: CASSYAAGIVDGYTF
V gene: TRBV10-3; D gene: TRBD2; J gene: TRBJ2-5; clone size: NA; CDR3 DNA: TGTGCCATCAGTGAGTCTTCAGCGGGGGGGCCGAAGACCCAGTACTTC; CDR3 protein: CAISESSAGGPKTQYF
V gene: TRBV5-4; D gene: NA; J gene: TRBJ2-1; clone size: NA; CDR3 DNA: TGTGCCAGCAGCCCCATAAGGGGGTTCAATGAGCAGTTCTTC; CDR3 protein: CASSPIRGFNEQFF